This record concerns one TCR beta chain sequence. Its recognized antigen is unknown. No base quality information exists; no much larger clone differs at one position. Libraries were constructed by the immunoSEQ multiplex PCR assay. A mixture of 60 forward primers for TCR Vbeta segments and 13 reverse primers for TCR Jbeta segments was used in the multiplex PCR. The CDR3 region of rearranged TCR beta genes was amplified from genomic DNA with a multiplex PCR assay. The amplified TCR beta libraries were sequenced on the Illumina HiSeq System as 87-base-pair reads. Per the authors' processing: A later analysis counted tens of millions of unique TCR beta chains across the 666 repertoires, and around 12 million of these chains were shared by at least two donors. A nearest-neighbor algorithm error-corrected the raw reads and collapsed the reads into unique sequences, merging closely related sequences to remove PCR and sequencing errors. To assign V, D and J gene segments, CDR3 sequences were aligned to IMGT reference sequences. Each retained sequence needed at least a six-nucleotide match to both a V gene segment and a J gene segment. Rearrangements were classified as productive when the CDR3 lacked stop codons and remained in frame with V and J, and all other rearrangements were classified as non-productive. Following IMGT convention, CDR3 was defined as the stretch from the second conserved V-encoded cysteine to the conserved J-encoded phenylalanine. Sequences without an unambiguous match to a single V gene segment were excluded from the earlier analysis of almost 600 of the donors. An earlier analysis of a few hundred of the donors called V segments functional above 56.7% productive rearrangements and segregating when the between-donor standard deviation exceeded 5%. A statistical classification framework was built to diagnose cytomegalovirus status from the catalog of TCR beta chain sequences. V and J gene assignment, in a later analysis, came from comparing TCR nucleotide sequences with IMGT/GENE-DB human TR gene sequences. In a later analysis, CDR3 sequences and most-parsimonious VDJ recombination scenarios were assigned using the TCRdist pipeline. In a later analysis, each TCR beta chain was defined by its CDR3 amino acid sequence together with its V-gene family, and reads lacking a unique V-gene family were excluded. In a later analysis, 450 to 600 highly shared, low-generation-probability nucleotide sequences were removed to address suspected cross-contamination and a sequencing artifact. For each public chain, a later analysis derived a clonal expansion index from normalized ranks of inferred template counts within each repertoire. In a later analysis, generation probabilities were computed using a VDJ recombination model fitted to out-of-frame rearrangements, and the results were checked against IGoR. A later analysis scored TCR-TCR, TCR-HLA and TCR-CMV co-occurrence with hypergeometric tests, applying a repertoire-size bias correction to TCR pairs. False discovery rates were estimated in a later analysis by permuting HLA or CMV assignments 20 times. In a later analysis, co-occurring TCRs were grouped using DBSCAN, and TCRdist sequence similarity was added for clustering within HLA-allele-positive subsets. Repertoires with fewer than 30,000 or more than 120,000 public chains were left out of co-occurrence clustering, as were a few repertoires with anomalous nucleotide sharing. Held by TCRdb, this immuneACCESS table contains in-frame sequences only and omits some clones. Under half of the omission traces to an unresolved V gene where checked; the cause of the rest is unknown. D and trimming were read from the DNA, whereas the V and J calls and clone size are those reported in that table. The sample has 150,000 to 200,000 clones on record, 70% to 80% of them singletons. 9.5% to 10% of the sample goes to the ten largest clones.

Trimming leaves V shorter by 3 bases and J shorter by 3 bases, with the junction holding 25 bases beyond the gene matches. The germline V gene encodes CDR1 SGHRS and CDR2 YFSETQ. The CDR3 sequence holds 22 residues, the cysteine and phenylalanine included. The DNA shown is the 66-base CDR3, in frame from base 1. The cohort comprised hundreds of healthy bone marrow donors. All cohort members were sampled while nominally healthy, although unrecorded immune exposures were likely present. The donor was CMV seropositive and belonged to the group of 270 or so seropositive cohort members. A peripheral blood sample was collected from each donor, and TCR beta sequencing was performed on peripheral blood mononuclear cells. The Qiagen DNeasy Blood Extraction Kit was used to extract genomic DNA from the blood cell samples. The record originates from a study of cytomegalovirus exposure and HLA in healthy donors (dated by TCRdb to 2016 to 2017). For the wider study: According to an earlier analysis of 587 of the donors, about 179 million T cells yielded approximately 120 million unique TCR beta sequences and 276 Gb of sequence data. An early release covering more than 500 HLA-typed donors comprised about 290 gigabases of sequencing data and roughly 85 million unique TCR sequences. Of the roughly 430 genotyped donors, approximately 80% fell in the genetic ancestry cluster associated with self-reported Caucasian donors. The study aimed to test whether cataloging public T cell receptors could reveal signatures of past pathogen exposure. The T cell repertoires of 666 subjects were profiled by immunosequencing and related to cytomegalovirus serostatus. Along with the roughly 700-subject first cohort, a separate validation cohort of over a hundred different subjects was used. To predict cytomegalovirus infection status, the study combined high-throughput TCR immunosequencing, statistical association of individual TCRs with disease status, and machine learning. A later analysis re-analyzed previously published TCR beta repertoires from roughly 630 donors and added high-resolution HLA genotyping to study TCR occurrence patterns. In the later analysis, no new phenotypic data were used to find candidate immune exposures; instead, reliance was placed on TCR beta sequences and their occurrence across donors. In an earlier analysis of a few hundred of the donors, high-throughput TCR beta sequencing was used to judge whether each TCR beta V gene segment behaved as functional or pseudogenic. Alongside the repertoire data, information on donor age, sex, ethnicity and CMV serostatus was compiled. A later genetic analysis used genome-wide SNP genotypes for about 65% of the roughly 670 donors, treating that subset as a discovery cohort. Every discovery cohort repertoire had been produced on one sequencing platform. Class I and class II HLA loci were covered by the typing at four-digit resolution. Typing coverage varied by locus: roughly 629-640 donors for A, B, C, DRB1 and DQB1; 522 for DQA1; around 610 for DPA1; approximately 490 for DPB1. Roughly 5 DR-DQ haplotypes were handled as single units for association and clustering, since linkage in the cohort was strong. Among about 360 genotyped donors of the cohort, an average of about 240,000 unique TCR beta nucleotide sequences were sequenced per donor, 15% to 20% of them non-productive.

Paper-wide results and their limitations: A later genetic analysis reported fewer N-insertions in productive TCRs among donors in an Asian-associated ancestry cluster than the approximately 700-donor mean. In this cohort, only TCR beta chains were sequenced, and detectable features were limited by the absence of alpha or paired-chain data. It was suggested by the authors that the approach could potentially be generalized to other disease states and immunological phenotypes. The presence/absence analyses assumed that sequencing depth was roughly uniform across donors, and that assumption may not be true. Across donors, most TCR sequences were observed very rarely, whereas some public TCRs were present in many individuals. In an earlier analysis of about 550 of the donors, most TCR beta V segments were observed in productive rearrangements about 90% or about 30% of the time, broadly matching IMGT annotations. A further reported finding was that TCR beta sequences accurately predicted the HLA-A and HLA-B alleles for most subjects in the first cohort. Linkage disequilibrium might explain the correlated functional status among segregating V segments, but an unknown experimental factor could not be ruled out. The study gave a list of some 150 TCR beta chains associated with cytomegalovirus. In vitro tests confirmed that a few of the cytomegalovirus-associated TCR beta chains recognize cytomegalovirus antigens. Some IMGT-functional V segments, including TRBV6-2 and TRBV6-3, could not be distinguished by the 87-base-pair reads and were therefore excluded. According to a later analysis, most CMV-associated TCR beta chains appeared to be HLA-restricted, and the HLA associations seemed to be driven largely by CMV exposure. HLA typing was unavailable for some donors at each locus, so association tests used only the typed subset. The classifier was reported to diagnose cytomegalovirus status with high specificity and sensitivity in both the original cohort and the validation cohort. A later analysis associated 16,951 TCR beta sequences with specific HLA alleles at a false discovery rate of 0.05. The only immune exposure information available for the cohort was CMV serostatus. Compared with equally common non-associated chains, HLA-associated TCR beta chains in a later analysis were more clonally expanded and had lower generation probabilities. The sequencing pipeline was judged likely to have produced a cluster of highly shared sequence variants as a technical artifact. V-gene and J-gene trimming of TCR beta chains was associated with a missense DCLRE1C variant in a later genetic analysis, and the association was replicated in an independent cohort. When HLA alleles, especially DR and DQ, strongly co-occurred, attributing TCR associations to individual alleles was difficult. In a later analysis, several top co-occurrence clusters were reported to appear linked to parvovirus B19, influenza, CMV and Epstein-Barr virus. Because counts were too low, more than 15 rarely observed V segments, including chromosome 9 orphons, were left out of the earlier analysis of about 620 of the donors. A later analysis found that TCR association rates varied across HLA loci, with DRB1 alleles showing the most associated TCRs and HLA-C alleles the fewest.

The sequence was collected from a man between 18 and 35 years old in good health and CMV-seropositive. The chain is encoded by TRBV5-1 joined to TRBJ2-7, with 12 middle bases fitting TRBD1. Sequenced input: PBMCs. The DNA sequence follows: TGCGCCAGCAGCTATCTCGCTTCCGGGACAGGGGGCGCGAAGCGGGAGTACTACGAGCAGTACTTC. Translated, this is CASSYLASGTGGAKREYYEQYF.